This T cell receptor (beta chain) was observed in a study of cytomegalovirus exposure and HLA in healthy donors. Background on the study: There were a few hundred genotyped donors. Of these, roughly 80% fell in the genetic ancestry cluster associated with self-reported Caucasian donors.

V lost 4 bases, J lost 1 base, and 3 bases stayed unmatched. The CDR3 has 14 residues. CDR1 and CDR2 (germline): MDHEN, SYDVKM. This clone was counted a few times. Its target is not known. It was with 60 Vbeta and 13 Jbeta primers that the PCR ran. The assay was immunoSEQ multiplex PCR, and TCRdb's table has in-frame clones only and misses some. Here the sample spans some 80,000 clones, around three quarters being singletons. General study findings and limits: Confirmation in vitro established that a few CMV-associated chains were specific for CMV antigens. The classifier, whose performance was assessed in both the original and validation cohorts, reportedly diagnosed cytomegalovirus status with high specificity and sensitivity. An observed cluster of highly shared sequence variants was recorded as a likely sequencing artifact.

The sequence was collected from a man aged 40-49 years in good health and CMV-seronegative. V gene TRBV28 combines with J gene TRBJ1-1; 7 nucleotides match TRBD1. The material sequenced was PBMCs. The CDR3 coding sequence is TGTGCCAGCAGTTATTGGACAGGGAACACTGAAGCTTTCTTT. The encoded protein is CASSYWTGNTEAFF. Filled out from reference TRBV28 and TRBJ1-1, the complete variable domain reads DVKVTQSSRYLVKRTGEKVFLECVQDMDHENMFWYRQDPGLGLRLIYFSYDVKMKEKGDIPEGYSVSREKKERFSLILESASTNQTSMYLCASSYWTGNTEAFFGQGTRLTVV.